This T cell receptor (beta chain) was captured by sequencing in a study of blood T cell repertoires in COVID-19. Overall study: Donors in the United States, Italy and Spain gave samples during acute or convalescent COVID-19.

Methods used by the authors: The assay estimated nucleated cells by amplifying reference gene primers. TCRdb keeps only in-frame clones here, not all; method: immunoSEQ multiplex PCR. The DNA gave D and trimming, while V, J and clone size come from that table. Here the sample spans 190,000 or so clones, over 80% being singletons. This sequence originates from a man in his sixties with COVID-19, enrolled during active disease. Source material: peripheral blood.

The CDR3 DNA is TGTGCCAGCAGCCACCCAAGACAGGGTACCGAAAAACTGTTTTTT. Its translation is CASSHPRQGTEKLFF. The rearrangement uses TRBV4-2 and TRBJ1-4; 7 bases match TRBD1. Germline V gene lookup returns CDR1 LGHNA and CDR2 YNFKEQ. The V segment lost 3 bases and the J segment 8 bases; nucleotides outside the gene matches: 9. The CDR3 length is 15 residues.